This is a list of T cell receptor beta chains from one sample in a study of early T cells in non-severe SARS-CoV-2 infection. MiXCR, run by TCRdb on the 5' RACE reads, gives a single entry per CDR3 protein. This table holds roughly 86,000 distinct CDR3 sequences, about 6.5% found once. Sequencing was done on a sample of whole blood. These receptors all stem from an adult who was a healthcare worker with PCR-confirmed SARS-CoV-2 infection or an uninfected control (not recorded which). Both conserved end residues are part of each CDR3. The D gene is left open where the match is weak. Clone sizes are given selectively: once, few, many, or a class where the clone is expanded.

cdr3_aa cdr3_nt v_call clone_size d_call j_call
CSVVRGLGNTEAFF TGCAGCGTTGTGAGGGGGCTCGGGAACACTGAAGCTTTCTTT TRBV29-1 many TRBD1 TRBJ1-1
CASSYFVEGQSTDTQYF TGTGCCAGCAGTTACTTCGTGGAGGGCCAAAGCACAGATACGCAGTATTTT TRBV6-5 NA NA TRBJ2-3
CASSVQGYTGELFF TGTGCCAGCAGTGTCCAGGGCTACACCGGGGAGCTGTTTTTT TRBV12-3/TRBV12-4 few NA TRBJ2-2
CSVLLGGYEQYF TGCAGCGTTCTTTTGGGGGGTTACGAGCAGTACTTC TRBV29-1 few NA TRBJ2-7
CASSLFTANTEAFF TGTGCCAGCAGTTTATTTACAGCAAACACTGAAGCTTTCTTT TRBV12-3/TRBV12-4 NA NA TRBJ1-1
CASIRGVNTEAFF TGTGCCAGCATAAGGGGCGTCAACACTGAAGCTTTCTTT TRBV6-5 many NA TRBJ1-1
CSAPSDIIHYEQYF TGCAGCGCCCCCAGCGACATCATACACTACGAGCAGTACTTC TRBV29-1 few NA TRBJ2-7
CASSFFAETQYF TGTGCCAGCAGTTTTTTCGCAGAGACCCAGTACTTC TRBV12-3/TRBV12-4 few NA TRBJ2-5
CASSYESPGRSPLHF TGTGCCAGCAGTTACGAGAGTCCTGGGAGGTCACCCCTCCACTTT TRBV6-6 many NA TRBJ1-6
CASSSRDTKGGTEAFF TGCGCCAGCAGCTCCCGGGACACTAAAGGGGGAACTGAAGCTTTCTTT TRBV5-1 few NA TRBJ1-1
CASRGRTGELFF TGTGCCAGCAGAGGAAGAACCGGGGAGCTGTTTTTT TRBV7-8 NA NA TRBJ2-2
CASRGLADSYEQYF TGTGCCAGCAGGGGACTAGCGGACTCCTACGAGCAGTACTTC TRBV6-2/TRBV6-3 NA TRBD2 TRBJ2-7
CASSEVWTKGNEQFF TGTGCCAGCAGTGAAGTGTGGACAAAGGGGAATGAGCAGTTCTTC TRBV2 NA NA TRBJ2-1
CSARDSGEKLFF TGCAGTGCTAGAGATTCAGGTGAAAAACTGTTTTTT TRBV20-1 many NA TRBJ1-4
CSARRSINYGYTF TGCAGTGCAAGACGTTCGATTAACTATGGCTACACCTTC TRBV20-1 many NA TRBJ1-2
CASRRGAGQMNTEAFF TGTGCCAGCCGCCGAGGCGCGGGACAGATGAACACTGAAGCTTTCTTT TRBV6-5 few TRBD1 TRBJ1-1
CSARGPTSPHTGELFF TGCAGTGCTAGAGGTCCGACTAGTCCACACACCGGGGAGCTGTTTTTT TRBV20-1 NA NA TRBJ2-2
CASSPGHESSSYNSPLHF TGCGCCAGCAGCCCAGGACACGAATCAAGCTCCTATAATTCACCCCTCCACTTT TRBV5-1 NA NA TRBJ1-6
CASSPSGATWSAPDTQYF TGTGCCAGCAGCCCAAGCGGGGCAACTTGGTCCGCGCCAGATACGCAGTATTTT TRBV7-9 few TRBD2 TRBJ2-3
CASSYSKAEAFF TGTGCCAGCAGTTACTCGAAGGCTGAAGCTTTCTTT TRBV6-6 many NA TRBJ1-1
CASSPRDRGLRNEQFF TGTGCCAGCAGCCCCCGGGACAGGGGGCTGCGCAATGAGCAGTTCTTC TRBV13 few TRBD1 TRBJ2-1
CASSQEVGLAVGEQFF TGCGCCAGCAGCCAAGAAGTAGGACTAGCGGTTGGTGAGCAGTTCTTC TRBV4-1 many TRBD2 TRBJ2-1
CASSKGGGHGPGPFF TGTGCCAGCAGCAAAGGGGGAGGACACGGCCCCGGACCTTTCTTT TRBV21-1 few NA TRBJ1-1
CASSLEVNTEAFF TGCGCCAGCAGCTTGGAGGTGAACACTGAAGCTTTCTTT TRBV5-1 many NA TRBJ1-1
CASSKTGGTDTQYF TGTGCCAGCAGCAAGACAGGGGGCACAGATACGCAGTATTTT TRBV21-1 few NA TRBJ2-3
CATSRDRGYQETQYF TGTGCCACCAGCAGAGACCGAGGGTACCAAGAGACCCAGTACTTC TRBV15 few NA TRBJ2-5
CASSQGQGGGNEQFF TGTGCCAGCAGCCAAGGACAGGGAGGAGGCAATGAGCAGTTCTTC TRBV6-2/TRBV6-3 few TRBD1 TRBJ2-1
CASSIPPRDFSLAKNIQYF TGTGCCAGTAGTATACCTCCCCGGGACTTTAGTCTAGCCAAAAACATTCAGTACTTC TRBV19 NA NA TRBJ2-4
CSASEPVGRSGYTF TGCAGTGCTAGTGAACCGGTCGGGAGAAGCGGCTACACCTTC TRBV20-1 NA NA TRBJ1-2
CASSQESSDEQFF TGTGCCAGCAGCCAAGAGTCGAGTGATGAGCAGTTCTTC TRBV14 many NA TRBJ2-1
CASSYGGPHSGSHEQIF TGTGCCAGCAGTTACGGGGGACCCCACAGCGGGAGCCATGAGCAGATCTTC TRBV6-5 NA TRBD2 TRBJ2-1
CASSNRDRNQPQHF TGTGCCAGCAGTAACCGGGACAGAAATCAGCCCCAGCATTTT TRBV6-2/TRBV6-3 few TRBD1 TRBJ1-5
CASSLADSGEAGNYGYTF TGTGCCAGCAGCTTAGCGGATTCTGGGGAGGCGGGTAACTATGGCTACACCTTC TRBV7-9 many NA TRBJ1-2
CASSEEAGGRDEQFF TGTGCCAGCAGTGAGGAGGCGGGGGGGCGCGATGAGCAGTTCTTC TRBV6-4 many TRBD2 TRBJ2-1
CASSLGDRDNQPQHF TGCGCCAGCAGCTTGGGTGACAGGGACAATCAGCCCCAGCATTTT TRBV5-1 many TRBD1 TRBJ1-5
CSVETAGYEQYF TGCAGCGTTGAAACGGCGGGTTACGAGCAGTACTTC TRBV29-1 NA NA TRBJ2-7
CASRQAGGGGDTQYF TGTGCCAGCAGACAAGCTGGGGGCGGAGGAGATACGCAGTATTTT TRBV6-2/TRBV6-3 many NA TRBJ2-3
CASTTSRLAGLDEQFF TGTGCCAGCACCACAAGCAGGCTAGCGGGATTAGATGAGCAGTTCTTC TRBV28 many TRBD2 TRBJ2-1
CASSSGMNQPQHF TGTGCCAGCAGCTCAGGGATGAATCAGCCCCAGCATTTT TRBV7-2 many NA TRBJ1-5
CSVAVTANTEAFF TGCAGCGTTGCTGTGACGGCGAACACTGAAGCTTTCTTT TRBV29-1 few NA TRBJ1-1
CASSSSMETQYF TGTGCCAGCAGCTCGAGCATGGAGACCCAGTACTTC TRBV9 many NA TRBJ2-5
CSARNLAGVETQYF TGCAGTGCAAGGAATCTAGCGGGGGTTGAGACCCAGTACTTC TRBV20-1 NA TRBD2 TRBJ2-5
CASSSPSHEQYF TGTGCCAGCAGTTCCCCCTCCCACGAGCAGTACTTC TRBV28 few NA TRBJ2-7
CASSRGGTGPNQPQHF TGTGCCAGCAGCAGAGGCGGAACAGGGCCAAATCAGCCCCAGCATTTT TRBV6-5 many NA TRBJ1-5
CAISGDYEQYF TGTGCCATCAGTGGGGACTACGAGCAGTACTTC TRBV10-3 NA NA TRBJ2-7
CASSSKAEPYNNEQFF TGTGCCAGCAGCTCGAAAGCGGAGCCCTACAACAATGAGCAGTTCTTC TRBV7-6 many NA TRBJ2-1
CASSQLDATYGYTF TGCGCCAGCAGCCAATTGGACGCAACCTATGGCTACACCTTC TRBV4-3 NA NA TRBJ1-2
CASSLSAGPNNEQFF TGTGCCAGCAGCTTATCGGCAGGGCCAAACAATGAGCAGTTCTTC TRBV7-8 many NA TRBJ2-1
CSARAPGTAYGYTF TGCAGTGCTAGAGCACCCGGGACAGCCTATGGCTACACCTTC TRBV20-1 few TRBD1 TRBJ1-2
CAWVGGAYNEQFF TGTGCCTGGGTCGGAGGGGCCTACAATGAGCAGTTCTTC TRBV30 few NA TRBJ2-1
CASSPSGRAEEQYF TGTGCCAGCTCTCCAAGCGGGAGGGCCGAGGAGCAGTACTTC TRBV18 NA TRBD2 TRBJ2-7
CACTPRITEAFF TGTGCCTGCACCCCGAGAATCACTGAAGCTTTCTTT TRBV30 many NA TRBJ1-1